Each of the 13 T cell receptor beta chains below was sequenced from the same sample in a study of cytomegalovirus exposure and HLA in healthy donors. Vbeta (60) and Jbeta (13) primers were used in the PCR. Repertoires were generated with immunoSEQ multiplex PCR, while TCRdb's copy carries only in-frame clones and drops some. Of approximately 97,000 clones in the sample, roughly three quarters are singletons; the top ten hold 9.6%. Sequenced material: PBMCs. The receptors shown here come from a male donor in good health and CMV-seropositive.

The chain links TRBV10-3 to TRBJ2-5; TRBD1 matches at 7 bases. The tail of the sequence fits TRBJ2-7 better, so the J call may be wrong. The CDR3 has 15 amino acids. Germline loops: CDR1 ENHRY, CDR2 SYGVKD. The CDR3 protein is CASSARTGFGYEQYF. CDR3 nucleotides: TGTGCCAGCAGCGCCCGGACAGGTTTCGGCTACGAGCAGTACTTC.

The chain links TRBV28 to TRBJ2-3, with 8 bases lining up with TRBD2. Germline-derived CDR1 and CDR2 are MDHEN and SYDVKM. V shed 11 bases, J shed 2 bases, and the junction held 12 bases outside the gene matches. This CDR3 contains 15 residues. The CDR3 reads CASKRGGHFTDTQYF. In nucleotides, the CDR3 is TGTGCCTCAAAACGGGGGGGCCACTTCACAGATACGCAGTATTTT.

This clone was counted a few times. V and J are TRBV9 and TRBJ1-3; a weak D match, TRBD1 (6 bases). In germline, CDR1 is SGDLS, CDR2 YYNGEE. With 0 bases removed from V and 5 bases from J, the gap between germline ends came to 9 bases. The CDR3 extends over 14 amino acids. CDR3 nucleotide sequence: TGTGCCAGCAGCGTAGACGGACAGAGAAACACCATATATTTT. Its protein is CASSVDGQRNTIYF.

The gene calls are TRBV6-5 and TRBJ2-7; 8 nucleotides match TRBD2. From germline, CDR1 is MNHEY and CDR2 SVGAGI. V shed 5 bases and J 2 bases; nucleotides not matched to a gene: 8. CDR3 length: 15 amino acids. The CDR3 DNA sequence: TGTGCCAGCAGTCCCGGGGGGGATTTAACCTACGAGCAGTACTTC. It translates to CASSPGGDLTYEQYF.

V and J are TRBV7-2 and TRBJ2-2, with D possibly matching TRBD1 (5 bases). Per the germline V gene, CDR1 is SGHTA and CDR2 is FQGNSA. This CDR3 region has 14 residues. The germline V and J ends were trimmed by 5 bases and 8 bases, with 15 bases remaining between them. CDR3 amino acids: CASSARQSMGELFF. For the CDR3, the DNA is TGTGCCAGCAGCGCCCGACAGAGTATGGGGGAGCTGTTTTTT.

V is TRBV2 and J is TRBJ2-5; the match to TRBD2 covers 10 bases. Germline V gene lookup returns CDR1 SNHLY and CDR2 FYNNEI. The CDR3 totals 16 residues. V lost 6 bases, J lost 2 bases, and 9 bases stayed unmatched. CDR3 region: CASRWEVAGGQETQYF. For the CDR3, the DNA is TGTGCCAGCAGGTGGGAGGTAGCGGGGGGTCAAGAGACCCAGTACTTC.

The V gene is TRBV6-1, the J gene TRBJ2-5; no clear D. The CDR3 runs 14 residues. V was cut by 4 bases and J by 2 bases, with 11 bases left in between. Germline CDR1 and CDR2: MNHNS and SASEGT. CDR3 loop: CASSVTVVQETQYF. The CDR3 DNA follows: TGTGCCAGCAGTGTAACGGTTGTGCAAGAGACCCAGTACTTC.

The chain uses TRBV7-2 and TRBJ2-7; 10 bases are a match to TRBD2. J lost 4 bases, V lost 2 bases, and 2 bases had no gene match. The CDR3 is 14 amino acids. Germline-derived CDR1 and CDR2 are SGHTA and FQGNSA. The CDR3 coding sequence is TGTGCCAGCAGCTTACTGGGACTAGCGTACGAGCAGTACTTC. It translates to CASSLLGLAYEQYF.

The chain carries TRBV5-8 and TRBJ2-6; D gene unclear. The CDR3 sequence is 16 residues long. Germline CDR1 and CDR2: SGHTS and YDEGEE. Trimming took off 1 base at V and 0 bases at J, with 8 bases between the two ends. CDR3 nucleotides: TGTGCCAGCAGCTTGACAGAGTTCTCTGGGGCCAACGTCCTGACTTTC. Protein sequence: CASSLTEFSGANVLTF.

V and J are TRBV6-5 and TRBJ2-2; TRBD1 agrees at 12 bases. Germline V gene data show CDR1 as MNHEY and CDR2 as SVGAGI. The CDR3 is 15 residues long. The V segment lost 6 bases and the J segment 5 bases; nucleotides outside the gene matches: 4. The CDR3 here is CASRGTGGGTGELFF. The CDR3 DNA is TGTGCCAGCAGGGGGACAGGGGGCGGGACCGGGGAGCTGTTTTTT.

This clone is a singleton in its sample. The rearrangement uses TRBV11-2 and TRBJ2-3; no definite D call. This CDR3 contains 13 residues. V lost 1 base, J lost 6 bases, and 8 bases lay in between. Germline CDR1 and CDR2: SGHAT and FQNNGV. The CDR3 is CASSLALGDTQYF. The CDR3 DNA sequence: TGTGCCAGCAGCTTAGCCCTCGGGGATACGCAGTATTTT.

A few counts support this clone. The chain employs TRBV7-3 and TRBJ2-5; 7 nucleotides align to TRBD1. Per the germline V gene, CDR1 is SGHTA and CDR2 is FQGTGA. V trimming: 5 bases; J trimming: 0 bases; junction bases outside the gene matches: 3. The CDR3 is 14 residues long. Written as DNA, the CDR3 is TGTGCCAGCAGCCCGACAGGGAACCAAGAGACCCAGTACTTC. Translated: CASSPTGNQETQYF.

This clone was observed a handful of times. The V and J genes are TRBV4-3 and TRBJ1-4, with 7 bases lining up with TRBD1. The CDR3 is 16 amino acids. V shed 4 bases and J 8 bases; nucleotides not matched to a gene: 13. Per germline, CDR1 LGHNA and CDR2 YSLEER. DNA for the CDR3: TGCGCCAGCAGCCCTAGTCCGGGACAGCCGAAGGAAAAACTGTTTTTT. Its protein is CASSPSPGQPKEKLFF.